Below, 18 T cell receptor beta chains from the same sample are listed, as sequenced in a study of spatial heterogeneity in lung cancer. TCRdb re-derived calls from the 5' RACE reads in MiXCR, one entry per CDR3 protein. The data hold fewer than 15,000 distinct CDR3 sequences, with roughly 5% observed a single time. Time point in this sample: sample taken at primary tumor resection. In each case, whole RNA from tumor, nontumor lung or frozen PBMC was sequenced unsorted. The sample here was lung tumor tissue, taken at surgery. The receptor source for this set is a human donor with early-stage non-small cell lung cancer.

This clonotype was observed many times. Because the library targeted alpha chains, this beta chain is an off-target read whose size means little. The chain uses TRBV7-9 and TRBJ2-1, with a tentative D call TRBD2 (7 bases). The CDR3 runs to 15 residues. Trimming removed 0 bases from V and 8 bases from J, with 14 bases in between. The germline V gene has CDR1 SEHNR and CDR2 FQNEAQ (reference sequence). CDR3 in DNA: TGTGCCAGCAGCTTAGCTGGAGGGGGGGAAGATGAGCAGTTCTTC. Translated: CASSLAGGGEDEQFF.

This clonotype was detected ten times or more. Within a library made for alpha chains, this beta chain is off target, and its count is uninformative. This chain links TRBV7-9 with TRBJ1-5; D unresolved. The germline V and J ends were trimmed by 5 bases and 1 base, with 15 bases remaining between them. Germline V gives CDR1 SEHNR, CDR2 FQNEAQ (reference sequence). The CDR3 covers 16 residues. The CDR3 spells CASSIGAGISNQPQHF. For the CDR3, the DNA is TGTGCCAGCAGCATAGGTGCGGGAATCAGCAATCAGCCCCAGCATTTT.

This clonotype was found many times. Little can be read into the size of this beta chain, an off-target read in a library designed for alpha chains. The chain recombines TRBV7-9 with TRBJ2-2, with 10 bases identical to TRBD2. CDR1 is SEHNR, CDR2 FQNEAQ, per germline (reference sequence). Trimming took 2 bases from V and 0 from J; bases not matched to a gene: 9. The CDR3 is made up of 19 amino acids. The DNA of the CDR3 is TGTGCCAGCAGCTTACCTAGCGGGGGCCATTCCGCGAACACCGGGGAGCTGTTTTTT. Residues: CASSLPSGGHSANTGELFF.

This clonotype was seen at least ten times. This beta chain is an unintended read in a library built for alpha chains; its size means little. The J gene is TRBJ2-1, the V gene TRBV4-3; the D gene is possibly TRBD1 (6 bases). V gave up 1 base and J gave up 6 bases, with 13 bases separating them. The germline CDR1 and CDR2 sequences are LGHNA and YSLEER. This CDR3 comprises 15 residues. CDR3 protein: CASSQVWDTFNEQFF. The CDR3 DNA sequence: TGCGCCAGCAGCCAAGTCTGGGACACGTTCAATGAGCAGTTCTTC.

This clonotype was found many times. The library was built for alpha chains, so this beta chain is an off-target read and its size means little. This sequence joins TRBV6-2 or TRBV6-3 and TRBJ2-7; maybe TRBD1 (6 bases). Looked up from germline, CDR1 is MNHEY and CDR2 is SVGEGT. This CDR3 has 13 amino acids. V was trimmed by 10 bases and J by 2 bases, leaving 15 bases between them. The CDR3 bases are TGTGCCACTGAGACGGACAGTGCCTACGAGCAGTACTTC. Its translation is CATETDSAYEQYF.

This clonotype is medium-sized. This beta chain is an off-target read within a library intended for alpha chains, so its frequency means little. This chain links TRBV20-1 with TRBJ2-3; no definite D call. The CDR3 has 15 residues. V was clipped by 3 bases and J by 6 bases, with 19 bases between them. Germline values: CDR1 DFQATT, CDR2 SNEGSKA (reference sequence). CDR3 in amino acids: CSASRRFHLGDTQYF. CDR3 DNA: TGCAGTGCTAGCCGGAGATTCCACCTAGGGGATACGCAGTATTTT.

This clonotype was recorded many times. A library made for alpha chains picked up this beta chain off target, so its size means little. This chain links TRBV6-6 with TRBJ2-5, with a possible D match to TRBD2 (6 bases). Trimming took 3 bases from V and 4 from J, leaving 12 bases between them. Germline V gives CDR1 MNHNY, CDR2 SVGAGI (reference sequence). The CDR3 is made up of 14 amino acids. The CDR3 loop is CASSYLVAAETQYF. Here the CDR3 DNA reads TGTGCCAGCAGTTATCTGGTAGCGGCAGAGACCCAGTACTTC.

This clonotype was counted many times. This beta chain appears as a stray read in a library generated for alpha chains; its size is not informative. The rearrangement uses TRBV7-2 and TRBJ1-6; D ambiguous. The CDR3 extends over 13 amino acids. Germline CDR1 and CDR2: SGHTA and FQGNSA. V lost 5 bases and J 6 bases, leaving 8 bases between the germline ends. The CDR3 loop is CASSQGVNSPLHF. The CDR3 DNA reads TGTGCCAGCAGCCAAGGAGTTAATTCACCCCTCCACTTT.

This clonotype was counted at least ten times. This beta chain is off target for a library built for alpha chains, so its abundance means little. The chain uses TRBV4-1 and TRBJ2-1; the match to TRBD2 covers 16 bases. V lost 3 bases to trimming and J lost 8 bases; unmatched junction nucleotides: 1. The CDR3 loop spans 15 amino acids. CDR1 and CDR2 (germline): MGHRA, YSYEKL. CDR3 protein: CASSHGTSGGDEQFF. DNA of the CDR3: TGCGCCAGCAGCCACGGGACTAGCGGGGGGGATGAGCAGTTCTTC.

This clonotype ranks as medium-sized. This beta chain came through as a stray read in a library set up for alpha chains, and its size says little. V and J are TRBV20-1 and TRBJ2-5, with 10 bases identical to TRBD2. V was clipped by 5 bases and J by 6 bases; unmatched bases: 15. The CDR3 loop spans 16 amino acids. Germline CDR1 and CDR2: DFQATT and SNEGSKA (reference sequence). In DNA, the CDR3 is TGCAGTGCTTATGATAGCGGGGGGCTCCATTTTCAGACCCAGTACTTC. Protein sequence: CSAYDSGGLHFQTQYF.

This clonotype was seen at least ten times. With the library built for alpha chains, this beta chain is off target and its frequency is not meaningful. V gene TRBV2 combines with J gene TRBJ2-4; possibly TRBD1 for D (5 bases). This CDR3 is 13 amino acids long. The ends were cut back, 5 bases at V and 8 bases at J, with 13 bases in the middle. Germline V gene data show CDR1 as SNHLY and CDR2 as FYNNEI. CDR3 region: CASSWGRDDIQYF. In DNA, the CDR3 is TGTGCCAGCAGTTGGGGCAGGGATGACATTCAGTACTTC.

This clonotype was found many times. This beta chain is an off-target read within a library intended for alpha chains, so its frequency means little. This chain connects TRBV6-5 to TRBJ2-5, with D perhaps assigned TRBD1 or TRBD2 (5 bases each). This CDR3 is built from 13 residues. V was shortened by 2 bases and J by 5 bases, with 9 bases between the two germline ends. Germline CDR1 and CDR2: MNHEY and SVGAGI. CDR3 nucleotide sequence: TGTGCCAGCAGTTACCCCAGGGACGAGACCCAGTACTTC. Protein product: CASSYPRDETQYF.

This clonotype was detected ten times or more. With the library built for alpha chains, this beta chain is off target and its frequency is not meaningful. The chain carries TRBV11-3 and TRBJ2-1, with 10 bases lining up with TRBD2. Per germline, CDR1 SGHNT and CDR2 YENEEA. The V segment lost 1 base and the J segment 0 bases; nucleotides outside the gene matches: 9. The CDR3 covers 19 residues. The CDR3 sequence is CASSLVQVAGGSSYNEQFF. The DNA for the CDR3 is TGTGCCAGCAGCTTAGTCCAGGTAGCGGGAGGTAGCTCCTACAATGAGCAGTTCTTC.

This clonotype was observed at least ten times. A library prepared for alpha chains yielded this beta chain as an off-target read; its size is of little meaning. The chain has TRBV19 and TRBJ1-2; no clear D gene. The CDR3 contains 17 residues. Germline-derived CDR1 and CDR2 are LNHDA and SQIVND (reference sequence). Trimming left V 5 bases short and J 0 bases short, with 19 bases between. CDR3 region: CASSRTLDGGANYGYTF. CDR3 DNA: TGTGCCAGTAGTCGGACCTTGGACGGAGGAGCTAACTATGGCTACACCTTC.

At least ten counts were recorded for this clonotype. For a library built for alpha chains, this beta chain is a stray read; little rests on its size. V gene TRBV7-2 combines with J gene TRBJ2-3, with D perhaps matching TRBD1 or TRBD2 (5 bases each). Germline CDR1 is SGHTA and CDR2 is FQGNSA. This CDR3 spans 15 amino acids. The V end was cut by 5 bases, the J end by 0 bases, with 12 bases between. The CDR3: CASSPRDGSTDTQYF. DNA of the CDR3: TGTGCCAGCAGCCCAAGGGACGGCAGCACAGATACGCAGTATTTT.

This clonotype was seen repeatedly, ten times or more. This beta chain is a stray sequence in a library constructed for alpha chains; its clone size is not meaningful. The V and J genes are TRBV5-1 and TRBJ1-2; D possibly corresponds to TRBD1 (5 bases). CDR3 length equals 12 residues. Germline CDR1 SGHRS, CDR2 YFSETQ. V lost 4 bases and J 5 bases, leaving 9 bases between the germline ends. The CDR3 bases are TGCGCCAGCAGCCCACGACAGTATGGCTACACCTTC. It encodes CASSPRQYGYTF.

This clonotype was recorded many times. With the library built for alpha chains, this beta chain is off target and its frequency is not meaningful. This rearrangement joins TRBV6-5 to TRBJ2-6, with 7 bases matching TRBD1. Germline V lookup: CDR1 MNHEY, CDR2 SVGAGI. The CDR3 totals 16 residues. V lost 4 bases, J lost 2 bases, and 5 bases stayed unmatched. DNA of the CDR3: TGTGCCAGCAGTTGGACTGGGACAGCTGGGGCCAACGTCCTGACTTTC. This encodes CASSWTGTAGANVLTF.

With regard to this clonotype: The size of this beta chain means little, since it is a stray read in a library made for alpha chains. CDR3 protein: CASSKQGREAFF. CDR3 nucleotides: TGTGCCAGCAGCAAACAGGGGAGGGAAGCTTTCTTT. This chain uses TRBV9 with TRBJ1-1, with 7 bases lining up with TRBD1. The CDR3 runs 12 residues. Losses at the gene ends were 4 bases for V and 8 bases for J; bases not matched to a gene: 5. Germline V CDR1 and CDR2: SGDLS, YYNGEE.